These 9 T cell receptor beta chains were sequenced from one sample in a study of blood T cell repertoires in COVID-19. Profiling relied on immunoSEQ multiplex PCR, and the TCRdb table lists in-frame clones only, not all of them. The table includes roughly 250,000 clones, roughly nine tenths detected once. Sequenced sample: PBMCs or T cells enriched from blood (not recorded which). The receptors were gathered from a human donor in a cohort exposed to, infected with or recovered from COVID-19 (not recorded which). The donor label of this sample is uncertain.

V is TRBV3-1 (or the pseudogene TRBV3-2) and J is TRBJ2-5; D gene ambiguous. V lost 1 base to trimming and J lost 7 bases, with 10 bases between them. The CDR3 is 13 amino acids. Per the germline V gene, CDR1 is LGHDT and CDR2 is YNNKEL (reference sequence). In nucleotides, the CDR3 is TGTGCCAGCAGCCAAGGGCGGCGCCGGACCCAGTACTTC. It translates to CASSQGRRRTQYF.

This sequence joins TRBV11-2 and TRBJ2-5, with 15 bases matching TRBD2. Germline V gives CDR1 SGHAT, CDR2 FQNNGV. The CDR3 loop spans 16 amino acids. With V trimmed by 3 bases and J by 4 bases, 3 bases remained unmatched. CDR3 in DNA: TGTGCCAGCAGCTTCAGGACTAGCGGGGGGGCAGAGACCCAGTACTTC. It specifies CASSFRTSGGAETQYF. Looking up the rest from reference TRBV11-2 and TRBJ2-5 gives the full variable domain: EAGVAQSPRYKIIEKRQSVAFWCNPISGHATLYWYQQILGQGPKLLIQFQNNGVVDDSQLPKDRFSAERLKGVDSTLKIQPAKLEDSAVYLCASSFRTSGGAETQYFGPGTRLLVL.

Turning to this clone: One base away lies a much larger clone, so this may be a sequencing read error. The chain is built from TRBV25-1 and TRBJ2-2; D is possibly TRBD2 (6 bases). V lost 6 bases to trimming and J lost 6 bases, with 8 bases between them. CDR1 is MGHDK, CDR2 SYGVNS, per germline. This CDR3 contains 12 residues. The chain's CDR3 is CASRRGAGELFF. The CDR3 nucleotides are TGTGCCAGCAGGCGGGGCGCCGGGGAGCTGTTTTTT.

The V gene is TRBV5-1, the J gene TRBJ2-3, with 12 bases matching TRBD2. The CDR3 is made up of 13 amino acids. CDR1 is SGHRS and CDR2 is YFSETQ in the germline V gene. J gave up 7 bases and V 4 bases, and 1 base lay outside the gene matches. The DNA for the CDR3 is TGCGCCAGCAGCCTAGCGGGGGGGAATACGCAGTATTTT. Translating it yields CASSLAGGNTQYF.

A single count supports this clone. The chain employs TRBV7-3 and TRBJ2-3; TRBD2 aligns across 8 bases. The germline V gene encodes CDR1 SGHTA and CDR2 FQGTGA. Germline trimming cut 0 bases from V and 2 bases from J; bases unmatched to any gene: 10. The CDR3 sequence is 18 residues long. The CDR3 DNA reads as TGTGCCAGCAGCTTAACCGGGAGGGAGCGGGGGTACACAGATACGCAGTATTTT. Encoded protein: CASSLTGRERGYTDTQYF.

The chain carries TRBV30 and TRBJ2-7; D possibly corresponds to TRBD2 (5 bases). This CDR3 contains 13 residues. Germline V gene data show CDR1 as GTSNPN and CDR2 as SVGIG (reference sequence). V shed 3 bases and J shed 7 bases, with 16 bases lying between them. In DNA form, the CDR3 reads TGTGCCTGGAGGGAAGCGGCGTCAGTTGAGCAGTACTTC. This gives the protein CAWREAASVEQYF.

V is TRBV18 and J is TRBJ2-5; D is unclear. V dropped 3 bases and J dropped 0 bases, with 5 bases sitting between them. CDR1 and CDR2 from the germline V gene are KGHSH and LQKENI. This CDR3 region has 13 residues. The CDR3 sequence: CASSPPYQETQYF. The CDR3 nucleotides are TGTGCCAGCTCACCCCCGTACCAAGAGACCCAGTACTTC.

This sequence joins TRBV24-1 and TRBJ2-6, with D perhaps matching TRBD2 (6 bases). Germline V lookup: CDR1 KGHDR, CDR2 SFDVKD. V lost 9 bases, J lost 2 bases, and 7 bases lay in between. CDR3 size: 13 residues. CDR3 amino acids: CATGGTGANVLTF. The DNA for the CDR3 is TGTGCCACCGGGGGGACTGGGGCCAACGTCCTGACTTTC.

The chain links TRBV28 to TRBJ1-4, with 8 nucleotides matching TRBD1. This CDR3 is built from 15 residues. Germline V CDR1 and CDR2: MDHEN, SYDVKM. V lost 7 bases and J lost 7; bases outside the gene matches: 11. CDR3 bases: TGTGCCAGCACTAACCCAGGGGGCAAAAGTGAAAAACTGTTTTTT. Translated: CASTNPGGKSEKLFF.